The 9 T cell receptor beta chains below were found in one sample sequenced in a study of type 1 regulatory T cells. No antigen has been assigned to these receptors. TCRdb redid the calling of the reads with MiXCR, one entry per CDR3 protein. The repertoire has some 15,000 distinct CDR3 sequences, approximately 13% of them found once; the top ten carry 15% to 19%. Sequenced: cultured T cells, either the whole culture or a sorted T cell fraction (not recorded which). Receptors originate from a human donor in good health.

The sample holds many counts of this clonotype. CDR3 nucleotide sequence: TGTGCCAGCAGCGATGTACTAGCGGGGGTCACAGATACGCAGTATTTT. Protein: CASSDVLAGVTDTQYF. The chain uses TRBV9 and TRBJ2-3; 11 bases are shared with TRBD2. The CDR3 covers 16 residues. V shed 3 bases, J shed 2 bases, and the junction held 5 bases outside the gene matches. Germline CDR1 is SGDLS and CDR2 is YYNGEE.

This clonotype was counted many times. This chain links TRBV27 with TRBJ1-6; the match to TRBD1 covers 8 bases. In germline, CDR1 is MNHEY, CDR2 SMNVEV (reference sequence). There are 16 residues in the CDR3. Germline trimming cut 10 bases from V and 7 bases from J; bases unmatched to any gene: 15. CDR3 protein: CANDDRGDCKNSPLHF. CDR3 DNA sequence: TGTGCCAACGACGACAGGGGCGACTGTAAAAATTCACCCCTCCACTTT.

This clonotype was detected only a few times. J is TRBJ1-1 and V is TRBV5-1; D remains unclear. This CDR3 comprises 14 residues. The germline CDR1 and CDR2 sequences are SGHRS and YFSETQ. Trimming shortened V by 1 base and J by 1 base, and 8 bases separated the two germline ends. CDR3: CASSLILGNTEAFF. The CDR3 DNA reads as TGCGCCAGCAGCTTGATATTGGGGAACACTGAAGCTTTCTTT. The entire variable domain, with the rest obtained from reference TRBV5-1 and TRBJ1-1, is as follows: KAGVTQTPRYLIKTRGQQVTLSCSPISGHRSVSWYQQTPGQGLQFLFEYFSETQRNKGNFPGRFSGRQFSNSRSEMNVSTLELGDSALYLCASSLILGNTEAFFGQGTRLTVV.

In this sample, this clonotype turned up many times. The chain links TRBV7-3 to TRBJ2-2; 9 positions agree with TRBD2. The CDR3 has 15 amino acids. V lost 0 bases and J lost 7; bases outside the gene matches: 3. Germline V lookup: CDR1 SGHTA, CDR2 FQGTGA. CDR3 nucleotides: TGTGCCAGCAGCTTAACTAGCGGGAGCAGCGGGGAGCTGTTTTTT. Residues: CASSLTSGSSGELFF.

This clonotype was seen ten or more times. J is TRBJ2-2 and V is TRBV24-1; D perhaps matches TRBD2 (7 bases). This CDR3 region has 15 residues. V lost 6 bases and J lost 4, with 14 bases in between. CDR1 is KGHDR and CDR2 is SFDVKD in the germline V gene. The CDR3 is CATSPGGGGTGELFF. Written as DNA, the CDR3 is TGTGCCACCAGTCCGGGGGGCGGTGGCACCGGGGAGCTGTTTTTT.

The J gene is TRBJ2-1, the V gene TRBV20-1; D perhaps matches TRBD1 (5 bases). The germline gives CDR1 DFQATT, CDR2 SNEGSKA (reference sequence). V lost 7 bases, J lost 5 bases, and 12 bases lay in between. This CDR3 is built from 12 residues. Here the CDR3 DNA reads TGCAGTGGGGGCTCCTTCAACAATGAGCAGTTCTTC. Its protein is CSGGSFNNEQFF.

This clonotype was seen a handful of times. The J gene is TRBJ1-2, the V gene TRBV19; 7 nucleotides agree with TRBD1. V shed 7 bases and J 8 bases; nucleotides not matched to a gene: 10. Germline V gives CDR1 LNHDA, CDR2 SQIVND (reference sequence). The CDR3 is 13 amino acids. CDR3 nucleotide sequence: TGTGCCAGTACCCACGACAGGGTTGGCGGCTACACCTTC. It is translated as CASTHDRVGGYTF.

To note about this clonotype: This may be a read error: a much more frequent sequence differs by one nucleotide. CDR3 bases: TGCGCCAGCAGCCCAACAGTTGGGGCTAATGAGCAGTTCTTC. It is translated as CASSPTVGANEQFF. The chain couples TRBV5-1 to TRBJ2-1; D is perhaps TRBD1 (5 bases). Trimming cost V 4 bases and J 7 bases, with 15 bases left between them. The CDR3 covers 14 residues. Germline CDR1 SGHRS, CDR2 YFSETQ.

There are a few counts of this clonotype. V and J are TRBV10-3 and TRBJ2-5; 10 bases match TRBD1. Germline trimming cut 10 bases from V and 5 bases from J; bases unmatched to any gene: 7. The CDR3 is 13 amino acids. The germline gives CDR1 ENHRY, CDR2 SYGVKD. The CDR3 protein is CATRQGAGETQYF. The CDR3 DNA reads as TGTGCCACCCGACAGGGGGCTGGGGAGACCCAGTACTTC.